The 18 T cell receptor beta chains given below trace back to one sample, sequenced in a study of neoadjuvant anti-PD-1 for oral cavity cancer. Measured with immunoSEQ multiplex PCR; TCRdb has only the in-frame clones, and not every one. The sample includes tens of thousands of clones, 77% of them seen just once. Documented time point: after neoadjuvant nivolumab, at surgical resection. Sequencing used PBMCs, obtained after nivolumab (anti-PD-1) treatment. All receptors derive from a person between 40 and 79 years old with oral cavity squamous cell carcinoma.

The DNA of the CDR3 is TGTGCCAGCTCACCTGATCTAGGGGGGTCCTACGAGCAGTACTTC. Translating gives CASSPDLGGSYEQYF. The J gene is TRBJ2-7, the V gene TRBV18; either TRBD1 or TRBD2 may fit D (6 bases each). CDR1 is KGHSH, CDR2 LQKENI, per germline. Trimming removed 3 bases from V and 1 base from J, with 13 bases in between. There are 15 residues in the CDR3.

The chain joins TRBV19 to TRBJ1-6; D may be TRBD1 (5 bases). Trimming left V 9 bases short and J 6 bases short, with 9 bases between. This CDR3 comprises 12 residues. Germline V lookup: CDR1 LNHDA, CDR2 SQIVND (reference sequence). The CDR3: CASRAPNSPLHF. CDR3 DNA: TGTGCCAGCAGGGCGCCTAATTCACCCCTCCACTTT.

The CDR3 DNA reads as TGCGCCAGCAGCTTGGGGTCTAGCGGGAGTATCGATGAGCAGTTCTTC. This sequence encodes CASSLGSSGSIDEQFF. This chain connects TRBV5-1 to TRBJ2-1; TRBD2 aligns across 10 bases. Unmatched junction bases numbered 8, after V lost 0 bases and J lost 8 bases. The CDR3 contains 16 residues. CDR1 is SGHRS and CDR2 is YFSETQ in the germline V gene.

The rearrangement uses TRBV11-1 and TRBJ1-1; D remains unclear. Trimming took 8 bases from V and 5 from J, leaving 18 bases between them. This CDR3 is 14 amino acids long. Germline CDR1 is SGHAT and CDR2 is FQDESV (reference sequence). CDR3 region: CASLSQAGVTEAFF. As DNA, the CDR3 is TGTGCCAGCCTGTCCCAGGCTGGGGTTACTGAAGCTTTCTTT.

The chain links TRBV7-9 to TRBJ2-3; 9 positions agree with TRBD2. Germline CDR1 is SEHNR and CDR2 is FQNEAQ (reference sequence). CDR3 length equals 18 residues. The V segment lost 6 bases and the J segment 0 bases; nucleotides outside the gene matches: 13. CDR3 bases: TGTGCCAGCAGATCAATAGCGGGGGTTTCTTTTAGCACAGATACGCAGTATTTT. Its translation is CASRSIAGVSFSTDTQYF.

The table lists this clone with a count of one. The chain carries TRBV2 and TRBJ2-3; D is perhaps TRBD2 (5 bases). Germline V lookup: CDR1 SNHLY, CDR2 FYNNEI. V gave up 3 bases and J gave up 6 bases, with 22 bases separating them. CDR3 length: 17 residues. As DNA, the CDR3 is TGTGCCAGCAGTGATACCCCTAGTCCTCCGGGGATTGATACGCAGTATTTT. Translation gives CASSDTPSPPGIDTQYF.

Comment on this clone: This sample also contains other DNA sequences that code for the same CDR3. The CDR3 region is CASSDPGLYRVPHANYGYTF. The CDR3 nucleotides are TGTGCCAGCAGTGACCCAGGTCTTTACAGGGTCCCCCATGCTAACTATGGCTACACCTTC. The chain carries TRBV6-1 and TRBJ1-2; D may be TRBD1 (6 bases). CDR1 and CDR2 (germline): MNHNS, SASEGT. There are 20 residues in the CDR3. Trimming took off 3 bases at V and 0 bases at J, with 26 bases between the two ends.

The chain employs TRBV5-1 and TRBJ1-5, with D hard to call. This CDR3 region has 15 residues. V was cut by 4 bases and J by 7 bases, with 18 bases left in between. CDR1 and CDR2 (germline): SGHRS, YFSETQ. CDR3 nucleotide sequence: TGCGCCAGCAGCCTTGGAGACCTACCCGACCAGCCCCAGCATTTT. Translation gives CASSLGDLPDQPQHF.

The V and J genes are TRBV15 and TRBJ2-6, with D perhaps given as TRBD1 or TRBD2 (5 bases each). Between the trimmed V and J ends, which lost 1 base and 0 bases, there was a span of 10 bases. Germline values: CDR1 LNHNV, CDR2 YYDKDF (reference sequence). The CDR3 loop spans 17 amino acids. DNA of the CDR3: TGTGCCACCAGCAGAGTGAGGGGTAGCTCTGGGGCCAACGTCCTGACTTTC. As protein: CATSRVRGSSGANVLTF. Full variable domain (outside the CDR3, taken from reference TRBV15 and TRBJ2-6): DAMVIQNPRYQVTQFGKPVTLSCSQTLNHNVMYWYQQKSSQAPKLLFHYYDKDFNNEADTPDNFQSRRPNTSFCFLDIRSPGLGDTAMYLCATSRVRGSSGANVLTFGAGSRLTVL.

The V call is TRBV27, the J call TRBJ1-2; no firm D call. CDR1 is MNHEY and CDR2 is SMNVEV in the germline V gene (reference sequence). V was trimmed by 6 bases and J by 0 bases, leaving 8 bases between them. This CDR3 spans 13 amino acids. CDR3 nucleotide sequence: TGTGCCAGCAGCCCCAAGGCTAACTATGGCTACACCTTC. It yields the protein CASSPKANYGYTF.

The chain carries TRBV6-5 and TRBJ1-5; D may be TRBD1 (6 bases). V was clipped by 4 bases and J by 4 bases, with 14 bases between them. Germline V CDR1 and CDR2: MNHEY, SVGAGI. The length of the CDR3 is 15 residues. The CDR3 nucleotides read TGTGCCAGCAGTTCCGGACAGTGGCGTAATCAGCCCCAGCATTTT. This gives the protein CASSSGQWRNQPQHF.

The chain employs TRBV7-2 and TRBJ1-1; D unclear. V lost 4 bases, J lost 0 bases, and 12 bases lay in between. CDR3 length: 15 amino acids. Germline-derived CDR1 and CDR2 are SGHTA and FQGNSA. Here the CDR3 reads CASSSGVGMNTEAFF. The CDR3 bases are TGTGCCAGCAGCTCCGGCGTCGGGATGAACACTGAAGCTTTCTTT.

Relative to its sample, this clone is medium-sized. This rearrangement joins TRBV27 to TRBJ1-1; D is ambiguous. The CDR3 has 14 residues. V lost 5 bases and J 5 bases, leaving 15 bases between the germline ends. The germline gives CDR1 MNHEY, CDR2 SMNVEV (reference sequence). The CDR3 region has the DNA TGTGCCAGCAGTCCAGCCGGGGTGCGGACTGAAGCTTTCTTT. Its translation: CASSPAGVRTEAFF.

The chain combines TRBV28 with TRBJ1-1; D is ambiguous. CDR1 and CDR2 (germline): MDHEN, SYDVKM. The V end lost 5 bases, the J end lost 3 bases, and 16 bases lay between the germline ends. The CDR3 covers 15 residues. CDR3 protein: CASSITVPRDTEAFF. The CDR3 DNA reads TGTGCCAGCAGTATTACAGTCCCGAGGGACACTGAAGCTTTCTTT.

The chain combines TRBV5-1 with TRBJ2-5; D assignment may be TRBD1 or TRBD2 (5 bases each). V lost 6 bases and J lost 8, with 20 bases in between. The CDR3 has 14 residues. Germline assignment: CDR1 SGHRS and CDR2 YFSETQ. The CDR3 DNA reads TGCGCCAGCATCGCCGGGACCGAAGGATCTACCCAGTACTTC. Translated, it gives CASIAGTEGSTQYF.

J is TRBJ2-2 and V is TRBV5-5; D unresolved. V was cut by 7 bases and J by 7 bases, with 14 bases left in between. The CDR3 totals 13 residues. Germline V lookup: CDR1 SGHKS, CDR2 YYEKEE (reference sequence). The CDR3 DNA reads as TGTGCCAGCGGAGAGACTCCAGGCGGGGAGCTGTTTTTT. Translation gives CASGETPGGELFF. The variable domain in full, with the rest retrieved from reference TRBV5-5 and TRBJ2-2, is DAGVTQSPTHLIKTRGQQVTLRCSPISGHKSVSWYQQVLGQGPQFIFQYYEKEERGRGNFPDRFSARQFPNYSSELNVNALLLGDSALYLCASGETPGGELFFGEGSRLTVL.

This sequence joins TRBV14 and TRBJ1-2, with D possibly TRBD1 on 6 matching bases. The germline V and J ends were trimmed by 2 bases and 3 bases, with 7 bases remaining between them. This CDR3 is 13 amino acids long. Germline CDR1 reads SGHDN; CDR2 reads FVKESK. CDR3 residues: CASSQNRDYGYTF. CDR3 nucleotides: TGTGCCAGCAGCCAAAACAGGGACTATGGCTACACCTTC. The whole variable domain, filled in from reference TRBV14 and TRBJ1-2, reads EAGVTQFPSHSVIEKGQTVTLRCDPISGHDNLYWYRRVMGKEIKFLLHFVKESKQDESGMPNNRFLAERTGGTYSTLKVQPAELEDSGVYFCASSQNRDYGYTFGSGTRLTVV.

V is TRBV19 and J is TRBJ2-6; TRBD1 or TRBD2 may be the D gene (6 bases each). The CDR3 loop spans 16 amino acids. CDR1 is LNHDA, CDR2 SQIVND, per germline (reference sequence). V was pared by 5 bases and J by 0 bases, with 11 bases between. Here the CDR3 DNA reads TGTGCCAGTAGTGGGGGGCCAAGCTCTGGGGCCAACGTCCTGACTTTC. This encodes CASSGGPSSGANVLTF.